This TCR beta chain was documented in a study of tumor and adjacent non-tumor tissue in lung cancer. A word on this clonotype: What it binds is not known. The junction shows a germline mismatch at one end, possibly a read error.

RNA was extracted from bulk tissue without any cell sorting. Germline CDR1 and CDR2: SGHTA and FQGTGA. The CDR3 totals 15 residues. Overall study results and limits: Tumor tissue had significantly higher TCR diversity than normal lung. In normal lung, the top 100 clones were significantly more dominant than in tumor.

A modified ARM-PCR protocol with three rounds of nested PCR amplified TCRbeta. TCRdb re-called the multiplex PCR reads with MiXCR, one entry per CDR3 protein. This sample yields fewer than 120,000 distinct CDR3 sequences, of which 75% to 90% are seen a single time; about 22% belongs to the top ten. The sample taken for sequencing was lung tumor tissue. The rearrangement links TRBV7-3 to TRBJ1-1, with 10 bases lining up with TRBD1. The receptor's source is a man in his 70s with non-small cell lung cancer. CDR3: CASSFSGTGDTEAFF. In DNA, the CDR3 is TGTGCCAGCAGCTTTTCCGGGACAGGGGACACTGAAGCATTCTTT.